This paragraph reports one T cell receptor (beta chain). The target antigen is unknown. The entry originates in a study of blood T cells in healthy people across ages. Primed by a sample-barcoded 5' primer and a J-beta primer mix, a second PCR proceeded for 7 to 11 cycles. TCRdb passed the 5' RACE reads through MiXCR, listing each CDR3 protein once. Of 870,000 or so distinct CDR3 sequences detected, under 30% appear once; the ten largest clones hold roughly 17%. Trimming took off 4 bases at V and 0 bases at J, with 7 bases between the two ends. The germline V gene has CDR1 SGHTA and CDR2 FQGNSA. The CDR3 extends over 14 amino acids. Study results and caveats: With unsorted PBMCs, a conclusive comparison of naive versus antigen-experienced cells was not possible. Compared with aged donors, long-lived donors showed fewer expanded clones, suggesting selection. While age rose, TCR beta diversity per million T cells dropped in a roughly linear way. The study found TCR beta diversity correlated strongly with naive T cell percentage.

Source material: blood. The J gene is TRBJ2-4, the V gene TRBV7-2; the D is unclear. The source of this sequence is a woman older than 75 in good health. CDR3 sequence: CASSSREAKNIQYF. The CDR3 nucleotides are TGTGCCAGCAGCTCAAGGGAAGCCAAAAACATTCAGTACTTC.